This passage covers 8 T cell receptor beta chains from one sample sequenced in a study of T cell responses to AZD1222 COVID-19 vaccine. Sequenced by immunoSEQ multiplex PCR; TCRdb stores in-frame clones only, minus some. The repertoire consists of some 120,000 clones, with about 87% occurring once and the leading ten covering 10%. Sequenced material: peripheral blood, taken on day 0 of AZD1222 vaccination. The receptors stem from an adult in good health.

The gene calls are TRBV28 and TRBJ1-3; a weak D match, TRBD1 (5 bases). Germline lookup yields CDR1 MDHEN and CDR2 SYDVKM. V lost 5 bases to trimming and J lost 0 bases, with 11 bases between them. The CDR3 consists of 15 residues. DNA for the CDR3: TGTGCCAGCAGTCCCCTGGGGGACTCTGGAAACACCATATATTTT. It translates to CASSPLGDSGNTIYF.

CDR3 amino acids: CASSPPSYNEQFF. The CDR3 DNA follows: TGTGCCAGCAGCCCGCCGTCCTACAATGAGCAGTTCTTC. The gene calls are TRBV9 and TRBJ2-1; D unresolved. Germline V gene sequence: CDR1 SGDLS, CDR2 YYNGEE. The CDR3 length is 13 residues. V lost 4 bases to trimming and J lost 1 base, with 6 bases between them.

This chain connects TRBV5-1 to TRBJ2-5, with 7 bases lining up with TRBD1. Germline lookup yields CDR1 SGHRS and CDR2 YFSETQ. The CDR3 runs 15 residues. The trim removed 2 bases at V and 5 bases at J, leaving 9 bases unmatched. CDR3 residues: CASSLQGIPRETQYF. The CDR3, as DNA: TGCGCCAGCAGCTTACAGGGGATTCCAAGGGAGACCCAGTACTTC.

This sequence joins TRBV24-1 and TRBJ2-6; no clear D gene. Per the germline V gene, CDR1 is KGHDR and CDR2 is SFDVKD. V lost 3 bases and J lost 0, with 5 bases in between. The CDR3 totals 15 residues. The CDR3: CATSDPRSGANVLTF. As DNA, the CDR3 is TGTGCCACCAGTGATCCCCGCTCTGGGGCCAACGTCCTGACTTTC.

For the CDR3, the DNA is TGTGCCAGCAGCTTAGGGGGAGGACAGGGCTGGATGAACACTGAAGCTTTCTTT. This translates into CASSLGGGQGWMNTEAFF. The chain couples TRBV7-6 to TRBJ1-1; TRBD1 matches 8 bases. Germline lookup yields CDR1 SGHVS and CDR2 FNYEAQ. Trimming took 1 base from V and 0 from J; bases not matched to a gene: 10. The length of the CDR3 is 18 residues.

V and J are TRBV6-2 or TRBV6-3 and TRBJ2-1; TRBD1 agrees at 10 bases. CDR1 and CDR2 (germline): MNHEY, SVGEGT. The CDR3 contains 16 residues. V lost 6 bases to trimming and J lost 0 bases; unmatched junction nucleotides: 5. CDR3 protein: CASSPDRGHSYNEQFF. CDR3 sequence (DNA): TGTGCCAGCAGCCCTGACAGGGGGCACTCCTACAATGAGCAGTTCTTC.

The chain employs TRBV7-2 and TRBJ1-2; tentatively, D is TRBD1 (5 bases). V lost 5 bases to trimming and J lost 3 bases, with 13 bases between them. Germline V gives CDR1 SGHTA, CDR2 FQGNSA. This CDR3 comprises 14 residues. CDR3 nucleotide sequence: TGTGCCAGCAGCGTAAGGGGCCGAGACTATGGCTACACCTTC. Protein product: CASSVRGRDYGYTF.

The V call is TRBV6-5, the J call TRBJ1-2; 8 bases fit TRBD1. J lost 8 bases, V lost 4 bases, and 6 bases had no gene match. CDR1 and CDR2 (germline): MNHEY, SVGAGI. The CDR3 is 13 amino acids. The CDR3 loop reads CASSSDRVTGYTF. Written as DNA, the CDR3 is TGTGCCAGCAGTTCGGACAGGGTAACGGGCTACACCTTC.